This T cell receptor (beta chain) comes out of a study of cytomegalovirus exposure and HLA in healthy donors. PCR amplification relied on 60 Vbeta primers (plus 13 Jbeta primers). Profiling relied on immunoSEQ multiplex PCR, and the TCRdb table lists in-frame clones only, not all of them. Of 110,000 to 150,000 clones listed, 70% to 80% were seen once; the top ten hold roughly 4%. After removal of 5 bases from V and 7 bases from J, the junction contained 0 bases not matched to a gene. Looked up from germline, CDR1 is MNHEY and CDR2 is SVGAGI. The CDR3 is made up of 11 amino acids. The sequenced sample was PBMCs. This clonotype originated in a man aged 18 to 29 in good health and CMV-seronegative. The chain recombines TRBV6-5 with TRBJ1-2; TRBD1 matches 8 bases. The chain's CDR3 is CASSQGAGYTF. Here the CDR3 DNA reads TGTGCCAGCAGTCAGGGGGCTGGCTACACCTTC.